Listed here are 11 T cell receptor beta chains from one sample, sequenced in a study of identical twins. TCRdb reanalysed the 5' RACE reads using MiXCR and keeps one entry per CDR3 protein. Of around 1.7 million distinct CDR3 sequences in the sample, around a third were seen once. What was sequenced was cord blood. Source of these receptors: a newborn girl in good health.

A few counts support this clonotype. The chain has TRBV9 and TRBJ1-2; D is uncertain. CDR1 is SGDLS, CDR2 YYNGEE, per germline. The CDR3 spans 14 residues. The ends were cut back, 0 bases at V and 7 bases at J, with 13 bases in the middle. In DNA form, the CDR3 reads TGTGCCAGCAGCGTAGAGGTGGTCCAGTCTGGCTACACCTTC. Translated: CASSVEVVQSGYTF. Based on the CDR3 plus reference TRBV9 and TRBJ1-2, the full variable domain is DSGVTQTPKHLITATGQRVTLRCSPRSGDLSVYWYQQSLDQGLQFLIQYYNGEERAKGNILERFSAQQFPDLHSELNLSSLELGDSALYFCASSVEVVQSGYTFGSGTRLTVV.

The rearrangement links TRBV24-1 to TRBJ2-7, with a tentative D call TRBD2 (6 bases). There are 15 residues in the CDR3. Trimming cost V 3 bases and J 2 bases, with 13 bases left between them. CDR1 is KGHDR, CDR2 SFDVKD, per germline. The CDR3 DNA is TGTGCCACCAGTGATAGGGACTGGGGAACCTACGAGCAGTACTTC. Translation gives CATSDRDWGTYEQYF.

The chain combines TRBV12-3 or TRBV12-4 with TRBJ1-1; the D is unclear. The CDR3 spans 13 residues. Trimming removed 7 bases at V and 0 bases at J, with 9 bases between. CDR3 DNA sequence: TGTGCCAGCACCGACACCCTGAACACTGAAGCTTTCTTT. This translates into CASTDTLNTEAFF.

This clonotype was observed once. The chain is built from TRBV28 and TRBJ2-1, with 12 bases aligning to TRBD2. The J segment lost 2 bases and the V segment lost 2 bases, leaving 7 bases of the junction unmatched. CDR3 length: 18 amino acids. CDR1 is MDHEN and CDR2 is SYDVKM in the germline V gene. DNA of the CDR3: TGTGCCAGCAGTTTAAAGGGTTCTAGCGGGAGGGCCTACAATGAGCAGTTCTTC. Amino acids: CASSLKGSSGRAYNEQFF.

In its sample, this clonotype was seen a few times. This rearrangement joins TRBV20-1 to TRBJ2-3, with unresolved D. The CDR3 has 13 amino acids. Trimming shortened V by 4 bases and J by 7 bases, and 15 bases separated the two germline ends. The germline V gene has CDR1 DFQATT and CDR2 SNEGSKA (reference sequence). The CDR3 sequence is CSAKDGFGYTQYF. CDR3 coding DNA: TGCAGTGCTAAGGACGGATTCGGATATACGCAGTATTTT.

The genes are TRBV7-9 and TRBJ1-1; 9 positions agree with TRBD1. This CDR3 contains 20 residues. CDR1 is SEHNR, CDR2 FQNEAQ, per germline (reference sequence). Trimming cost V 2 bases and J 0 bases; bases outside gene matches: 16. The CDR3 bases are TGTGCCAGCAGCTTATCCGAACTTACAGGGGGCCTCGTCATGAACACTGAAGCTTTCTTT. Its translation is CASSLSELTGGLVMNTEAFF.

In its sample, this clonotype was seen a few times. The chain employs TRBV13 and TRBJ2-7; no clear D. Trimming took 1 base from V and 5 from J, leaving 6 bases between them. Germline CDR1 PRHDT, CDR2 FYEKMQ (reference sequence). The length of the CDR3 is 12 residues. The CDR3 nucleotides are TGTGCCAGCAGCTTAGAGGAGCACGAGCAGTACTTC. Translating it yields CASSLEEHEQYF.

With regard to this clonotype: A much bigger clone sits one base away, suggesting this may be a read error. This chain connects TRBV29-1 to TRBJ2-5, with TRBD1 matching over 9 bases. The V gene's germline CDR1 is SQVTM and CDR2 ANQGSEA. The CDR3 runs 14 residues. V lost 4 bases and J lost 11; bases outside the gene matches: 14. CDR3 in DNA: TGCAGCGTTGCCGGACAGGGGTCAGTCCATGAGCAGTACTTC. It specifies CSVAGQGSVHEQYF.

V gene TRBV5-1 combines with J gene TRBJ2-3; perhaps TRBD1 as D (5 bases). V lost 0 bases to trimming and J lost 1 base, with 9 bases between them. Germline-derived CDR1 and CDR2 are SGHRS and YFSETQ. The CDR3 covers 15 residues. As DNA, the CDR3 is TGCGCCAGCAGCTTGGTCAGGGCTCGCACAGATACGCAGTATTTT. Amino acid sequence: CASSLVRARTDTQYF.

In this sample, this clonotype turned up many times. The chain recombines TRBV7-9 with TRBJ1-2; no clear D gene. The CDR3 runs 14 residues. Germline V gives CDR1 SEHNR, CDR2 FQNEAQ (reference sequence). The ends were cut back, 7 bases at V and 2 bases at J, with 14 bases in the middle. Here the CDR3 DNA reads TGTGCCAGCACCGCTTACGGGGTGAACTATGGCTACACCTTC. Translating it yields CASTAYGVNYGYTF.

The J gene is TRBJ2-3, the V gene TRBV5-1; D might be TRBD1 (5 bases). The CDR3 covers 15 residues. V was trimmed by 4 bases and J by 1 base, leaving 13 bases between them. Germline-derived CDR1 and CDR2 are SGHRS and YFSETQ. CDR3 nucleotide sequence: TGCGCCAGCAGCCCCCCTCTAGGGGGCACAGATACGCAGTATTTT. This sequence encodes CASSPPLGGTDTQYF.